There are many counts of the clone carrying this T cell receptor beta chain. CDR3 length: 11 residues. Trimming pared 5 bases from V and 5 bases from J, leaving 4 bases between. The V gene's germline CDR1 is SGHRS and CDR2 YFSETQ. This sample is drawn from a study of T-cell reconstitution after alpha-beta-depleted transplantation in children. As it was prepared, the TCRbeta library received unique molecular identifiers. TCRdb passed the PCR reads through MiXCR, listing each CDR3 protein once. This sample has roughly 500,000 distinct CDR3 sequences, with roughly 18% found just once. This TCR came from a human donor who donated a stem cell graft to a child with acute lymphoblastic leukemia. This chain joins TRBV5-1 and TRBJ2-2, with unresolved D. The source material was PBMCs from the stem cell graft donor, sampled from the stem cell graft. This CDR3 is CASRRTGELFF. CDR3 sequence (DNA): TGCGCCAGCAGGAGGACCGGGGAGCTGTTTTTT.